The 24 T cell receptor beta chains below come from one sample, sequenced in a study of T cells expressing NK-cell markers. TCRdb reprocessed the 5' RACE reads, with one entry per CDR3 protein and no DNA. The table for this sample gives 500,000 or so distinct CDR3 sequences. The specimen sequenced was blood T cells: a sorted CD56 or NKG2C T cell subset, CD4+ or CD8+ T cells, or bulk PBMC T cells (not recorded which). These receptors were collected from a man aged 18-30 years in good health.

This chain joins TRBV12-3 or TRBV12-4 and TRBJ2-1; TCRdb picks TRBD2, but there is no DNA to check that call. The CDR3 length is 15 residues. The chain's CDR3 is CASSLTSGSEDEQFF.

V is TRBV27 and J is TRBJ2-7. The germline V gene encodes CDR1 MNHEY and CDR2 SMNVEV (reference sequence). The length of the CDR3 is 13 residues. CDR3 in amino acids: CASRDRGYYEQYF.

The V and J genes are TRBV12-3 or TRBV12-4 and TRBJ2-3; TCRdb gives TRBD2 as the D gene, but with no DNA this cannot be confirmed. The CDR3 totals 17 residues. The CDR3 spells CASSFWIGGRAPDTQYF.

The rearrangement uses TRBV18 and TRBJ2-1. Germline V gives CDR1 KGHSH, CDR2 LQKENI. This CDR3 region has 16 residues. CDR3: CASSPDPWSSYNEQFF.

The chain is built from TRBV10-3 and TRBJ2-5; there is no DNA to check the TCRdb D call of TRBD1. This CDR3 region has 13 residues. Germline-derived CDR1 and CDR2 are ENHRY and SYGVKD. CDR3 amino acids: CATRGQAQETQYF.

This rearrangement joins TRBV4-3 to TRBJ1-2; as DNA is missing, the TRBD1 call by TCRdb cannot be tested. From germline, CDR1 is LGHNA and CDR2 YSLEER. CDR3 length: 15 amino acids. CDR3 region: CASSHHDVQGSGYTF.

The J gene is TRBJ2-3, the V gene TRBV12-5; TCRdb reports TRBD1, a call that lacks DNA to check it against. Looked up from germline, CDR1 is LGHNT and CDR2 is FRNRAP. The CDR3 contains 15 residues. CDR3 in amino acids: CASGLGQASTDTQYF.

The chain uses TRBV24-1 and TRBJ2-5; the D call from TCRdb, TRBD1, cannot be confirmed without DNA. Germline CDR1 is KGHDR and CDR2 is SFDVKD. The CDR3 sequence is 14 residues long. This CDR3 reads CATSDTPLQETQYF.

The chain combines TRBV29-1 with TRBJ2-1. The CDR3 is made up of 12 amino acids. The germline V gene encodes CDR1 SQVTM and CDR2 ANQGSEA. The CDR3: CSVRRRSNEQFF.

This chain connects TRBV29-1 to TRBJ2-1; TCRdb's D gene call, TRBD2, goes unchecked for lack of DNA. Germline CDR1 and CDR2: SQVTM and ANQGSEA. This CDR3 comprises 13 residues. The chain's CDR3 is CSLKTGTAGKQFF.

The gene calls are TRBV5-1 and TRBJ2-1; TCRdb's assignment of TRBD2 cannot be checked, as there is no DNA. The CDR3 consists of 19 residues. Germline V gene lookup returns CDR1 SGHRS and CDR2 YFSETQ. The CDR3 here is CASSLGVTSGRRSYNEQFF.

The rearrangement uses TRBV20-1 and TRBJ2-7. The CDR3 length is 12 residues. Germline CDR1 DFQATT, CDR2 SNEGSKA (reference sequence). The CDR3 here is CSAILQSSEQYF.

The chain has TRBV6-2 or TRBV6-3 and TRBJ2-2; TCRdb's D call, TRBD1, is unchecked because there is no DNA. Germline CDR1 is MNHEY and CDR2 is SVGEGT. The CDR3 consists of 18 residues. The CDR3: CASSYSNGDRGNTGELFF.

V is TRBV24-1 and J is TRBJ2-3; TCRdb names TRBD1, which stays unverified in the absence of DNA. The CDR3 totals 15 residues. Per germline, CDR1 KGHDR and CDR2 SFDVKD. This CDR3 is CATSTRGQSTDTQYF.

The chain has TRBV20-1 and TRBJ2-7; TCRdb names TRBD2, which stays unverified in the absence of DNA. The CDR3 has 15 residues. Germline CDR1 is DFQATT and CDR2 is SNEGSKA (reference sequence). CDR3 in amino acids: CSAIEGTSGSYEQYF.

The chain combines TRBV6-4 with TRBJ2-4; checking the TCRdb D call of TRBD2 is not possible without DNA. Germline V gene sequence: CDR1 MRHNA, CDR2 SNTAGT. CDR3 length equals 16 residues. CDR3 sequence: CASSERADLAKNIQYF.

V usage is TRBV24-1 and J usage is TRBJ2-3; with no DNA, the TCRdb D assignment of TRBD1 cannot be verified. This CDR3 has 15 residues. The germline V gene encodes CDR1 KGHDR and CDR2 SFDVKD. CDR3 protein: CATSGGTGNTDTQYF.

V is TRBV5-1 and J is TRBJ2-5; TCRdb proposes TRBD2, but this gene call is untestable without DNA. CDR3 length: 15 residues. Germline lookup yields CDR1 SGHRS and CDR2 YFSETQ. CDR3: CASSLFHGRGETQYF. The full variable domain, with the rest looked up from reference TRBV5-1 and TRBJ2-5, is KAGVTQTPRYLIKTRGQQVTLSCSPISGHRSVSWYQQTPGQGLQFLFEYFSETQRNKGNFPGRFSGRQFSNSRSEMNVSTLELGDSALYLCASSLFHGRGETQYFGPGTRLLVL.

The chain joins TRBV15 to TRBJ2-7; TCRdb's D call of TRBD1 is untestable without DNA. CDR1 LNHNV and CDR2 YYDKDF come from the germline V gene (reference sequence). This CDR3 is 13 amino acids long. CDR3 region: CATSSPGTYEQYF.

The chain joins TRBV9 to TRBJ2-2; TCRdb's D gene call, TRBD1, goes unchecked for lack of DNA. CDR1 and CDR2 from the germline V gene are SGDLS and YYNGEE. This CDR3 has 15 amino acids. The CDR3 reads CASRPGQGEAGELFF.

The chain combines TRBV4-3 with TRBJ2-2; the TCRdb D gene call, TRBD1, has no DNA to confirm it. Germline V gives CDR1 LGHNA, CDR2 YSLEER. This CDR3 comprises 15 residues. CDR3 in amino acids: CASCRRQGGTGELFF.

The CDR3 is CSAPSRGRLKTQYF. The rearrangement links TRBV20-1 to TRBJ2-5; checking the TCRdb D call of TRBD1 is not possible without DNA. From germline, CDR1 is DFQATT and CDR2 SNEGSKA (reference sequence). The CDR3 extends over 14 amino acids.

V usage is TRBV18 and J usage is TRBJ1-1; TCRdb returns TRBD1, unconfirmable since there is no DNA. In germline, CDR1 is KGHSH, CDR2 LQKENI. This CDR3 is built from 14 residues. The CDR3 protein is CASSPRQGADEAFF.

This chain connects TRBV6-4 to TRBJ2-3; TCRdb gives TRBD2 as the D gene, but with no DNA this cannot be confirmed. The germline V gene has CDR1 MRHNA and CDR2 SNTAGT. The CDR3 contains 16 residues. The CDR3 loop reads CASSILAGGRGDTQYF.